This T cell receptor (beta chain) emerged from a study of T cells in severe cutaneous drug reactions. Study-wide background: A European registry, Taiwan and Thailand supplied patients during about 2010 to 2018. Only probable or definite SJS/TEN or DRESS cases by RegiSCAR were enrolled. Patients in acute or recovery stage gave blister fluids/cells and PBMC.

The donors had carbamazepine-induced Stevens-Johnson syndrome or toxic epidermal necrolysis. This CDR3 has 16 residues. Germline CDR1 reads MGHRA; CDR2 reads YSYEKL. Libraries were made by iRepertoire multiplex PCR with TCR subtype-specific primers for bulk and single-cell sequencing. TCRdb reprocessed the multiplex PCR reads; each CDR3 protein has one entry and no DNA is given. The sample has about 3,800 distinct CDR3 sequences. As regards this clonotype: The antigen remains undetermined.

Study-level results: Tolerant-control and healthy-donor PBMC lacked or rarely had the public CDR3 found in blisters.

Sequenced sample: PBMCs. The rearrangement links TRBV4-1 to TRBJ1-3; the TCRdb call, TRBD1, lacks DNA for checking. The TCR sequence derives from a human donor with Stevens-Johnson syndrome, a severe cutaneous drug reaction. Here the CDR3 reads CASSQERRASGNTIYF.